What follows are 7 T cell receptor beta chains derived from one specimen sequenced in a study of OX40 agonist ivuxolimab in advanced cancers. TCRdb's copy holds only in-frame clones and misses some; the assay was immunoSEQ multiplex PCR. The table lists 120,000 or so clones, about nine tenths of them singletons, with 0.27% in the top ten. The sample was CD4+ or CD8+ T cells sorted from blood, taken in a trial of the OX40 agonist ivuxolimab. All receptors come from an adult with an advanced solid tumor such as melanoma, head and neck, liver or kidney cancer.

This clone has more than one count but fewer than ten. The chain is built from TRBV5-1 and TRBJ2-7, with 8 bases fitting TRBD1. This CDR3 has 14 amino acids. The V and J ends lost 3 bases and 12 bases, in that order; junction bases with no gene match: 14. Germline V gives CDR1 SGHRS, CDR2 YFSETQ. The CDR3 is CASSWESGQGRWYF. The CDR3 bases are TGCGCCAGCAGCTGGGAATCCGGACAGGGCCGGTGGTACTTC.

This clone appeared a single time. V is TRBV6-6 and J is TRBJ1-2, with D tentatively TRBD1 (5 bases). Germline values: CDR1 MNHNY, CDR2 SVGAGI (reference sequence). The V end was cut by 2 bases, the J end by 3 bases, with 10 bases between. This CDR3 comprises 14 residues. CDR3 sequence: CASSYARGHYGYTF. For the CDR3, the DNA is TGTGCCAGCAGTTACGCCCGGGGCCACTATGGCTACACCTTC.

J is TRBJ1-2 and V is TRBV5-5, with D uncertain. This CDR3 comprises 14 residues. The V and J ends lost 0 bases and 8 bases respectively, with 14 bases between them. Germline values: CDR1 SGHKS, CDR2 YYEKEE (reference sequence). In nucleotides, the CDR3 is TGTGCCAGCAGCTTGGAGGAGGGCCGTCCCGGCTACACCTTC. It specifies CASSLEEGRPGYTF.

The chain has TRBV5-8 and TRBJ1-2, with D perhaps TRBD1 (5 bases). V lost 4 bases and J 8 bases, leaving 24 bases between the germline ends. The germline V gene has CDR1 SGHTS and CDR2 YDEGEE. The CDR3 totals 16 residues. The CDR3 here is CASSPYPTDSKEGYTF. Written as DNA, the CDR3 is TGTGCCAGCAGCCCCTACCCGACAGATTCTAAGGAGGGCTACACCTTC.

The chain links TRBV2 to TRBJ2-3; 14 bases line up with TRBD2. Per germline, CDR1 SNHLY and CDR2 FYNNEI. The CDR3 runs to 15 residues. V lost 6 bases and J lost 5; bases outside the gene matches: 4. CDR3 residues: CASSWTSGGLDTQYF. In nucleotides, the CDR3 is TGTGCCAGCAGCTGGACTAGCGGGGGGTTAGATACGCAGTATTTT.

J is TRBJ2-7 and V is TRBV15, with a possible D match to TRBD2 (6 bases). The CDR3 runs to 13 residues. Between the trimmed V and J ends, which lost 0 bases and 5 bases, there was a span of 8 bases. Germline V lookup: CDR1 LNHNV, CDR2 YYDKDF (reference sequence). The CDR3 protein is CATSRDWRDEQYF. Here the CDR3 DNA reads TGTGCCACCAGCAGAGATTGGAGGGACGAGCAGTACTTC.

The J gene is TRBJ2-1, the V gene TRBV4-3, with 8 bases aligning to TRBD2. V shed 0 bases and J 2 bases; nucleotides not matched to a gene: 6. This CDR3 contains 17 residues. The V gene's germline CDR1 is LGHNA and CDR2 YSLEER. The DNA of the CDR3 is TGCGCCAGCAGCCAAGAATGGGTAGCGGGGACCTACAATGAGCAGTTCTTC. Amino acid sequence: CASSQEWVAGTYNEQFF.